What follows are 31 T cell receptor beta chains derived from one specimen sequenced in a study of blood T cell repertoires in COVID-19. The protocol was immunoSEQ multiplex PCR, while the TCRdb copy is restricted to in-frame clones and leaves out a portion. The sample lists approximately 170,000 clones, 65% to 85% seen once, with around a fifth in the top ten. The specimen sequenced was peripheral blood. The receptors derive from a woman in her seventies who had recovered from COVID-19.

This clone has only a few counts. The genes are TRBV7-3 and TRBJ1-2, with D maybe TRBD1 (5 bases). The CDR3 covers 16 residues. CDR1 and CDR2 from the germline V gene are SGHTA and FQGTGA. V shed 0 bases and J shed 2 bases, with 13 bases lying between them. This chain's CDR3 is CASSLTGPIPNYGYTF. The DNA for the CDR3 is TGTGCCAGCAGCTTAACGGGGCCGATTCCAAACTATGGCTACACCTTC.

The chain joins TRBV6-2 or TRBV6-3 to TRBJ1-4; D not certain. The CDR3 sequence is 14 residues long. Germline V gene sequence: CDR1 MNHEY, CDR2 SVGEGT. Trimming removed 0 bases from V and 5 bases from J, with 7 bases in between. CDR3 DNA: TGTGCCAGCAGTTACTCGGCAGCGAATGAAAAACTGTTTTTT. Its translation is CASSYSAANEKLFF.

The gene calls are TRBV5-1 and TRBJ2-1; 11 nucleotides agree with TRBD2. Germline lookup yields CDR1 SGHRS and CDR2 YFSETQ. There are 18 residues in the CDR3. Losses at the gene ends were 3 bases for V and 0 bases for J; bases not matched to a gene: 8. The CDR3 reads CASSSGTSGSSSYNEQFF. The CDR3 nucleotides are TGCGCCAGCAGCTCCGGGACTAGCGGATCGAGCTCCTACAATGAGCAGTTCTTC. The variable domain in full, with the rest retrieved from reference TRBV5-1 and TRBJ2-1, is KAGVTQTPRYLIKTRGQQVTLSCSPISGHRSVSWYQQTPGQGLQFLFEYFSETQRNKGNFPGRFSGRQFSNSRSEMNVSTLELGDSALYLCASSSGTSGSSSYNEQFFGPGTRLTVL.

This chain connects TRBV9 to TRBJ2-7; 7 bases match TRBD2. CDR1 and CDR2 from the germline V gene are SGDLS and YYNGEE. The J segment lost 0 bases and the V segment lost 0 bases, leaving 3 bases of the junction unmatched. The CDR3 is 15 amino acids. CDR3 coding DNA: TGTGCCAGCAGCGTAGACGGCGGGAGCTCCTACGAGCAGTACTTC. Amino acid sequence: CASSVDGGSSYEQYF.

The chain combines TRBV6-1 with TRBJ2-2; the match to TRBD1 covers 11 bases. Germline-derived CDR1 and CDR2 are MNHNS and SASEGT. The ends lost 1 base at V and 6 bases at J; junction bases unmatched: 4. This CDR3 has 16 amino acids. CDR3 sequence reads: CASSEGTGGLAGELFF. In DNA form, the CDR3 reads TGTGCCAGCAGTGAAGGGACAGGGGGCTTAGCCGGGGAGCTGTTTTTT.

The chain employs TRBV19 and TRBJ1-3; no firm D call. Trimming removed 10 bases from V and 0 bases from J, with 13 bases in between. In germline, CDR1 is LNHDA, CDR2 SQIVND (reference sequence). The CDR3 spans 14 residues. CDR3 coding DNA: TGTGCCACCGGGGTTGCCGGCTCTGGAAACACCATATATTTT. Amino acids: CATGVAGSGNTIYF.

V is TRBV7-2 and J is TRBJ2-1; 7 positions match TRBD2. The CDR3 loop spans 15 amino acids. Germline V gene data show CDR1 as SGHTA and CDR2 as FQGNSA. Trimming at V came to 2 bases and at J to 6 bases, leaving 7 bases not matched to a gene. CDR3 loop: CASSLNRGGFNEQFF. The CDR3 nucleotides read TGTGCCAGCAGCTTAAATAGGGGAGGGTTCAATGAGCAGTTCTTC.

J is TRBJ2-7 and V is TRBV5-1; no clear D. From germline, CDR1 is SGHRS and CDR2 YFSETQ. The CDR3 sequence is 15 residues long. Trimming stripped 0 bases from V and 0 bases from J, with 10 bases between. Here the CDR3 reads CASSLESRSSYEQYF. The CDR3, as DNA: TGCGCCAGCAGCTTGGAGTCACGTAGCTCCTACGAGCAGTACTTC.

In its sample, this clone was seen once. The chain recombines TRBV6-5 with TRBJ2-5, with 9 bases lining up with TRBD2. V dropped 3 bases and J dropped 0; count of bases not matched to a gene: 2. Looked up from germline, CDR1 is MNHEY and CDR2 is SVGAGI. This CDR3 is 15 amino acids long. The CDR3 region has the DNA TGTGCCAGCAGTTATAGCGGGGGAAACCAAGAGACCCAGTACTTC. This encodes CASSYSGGNQETQYF.

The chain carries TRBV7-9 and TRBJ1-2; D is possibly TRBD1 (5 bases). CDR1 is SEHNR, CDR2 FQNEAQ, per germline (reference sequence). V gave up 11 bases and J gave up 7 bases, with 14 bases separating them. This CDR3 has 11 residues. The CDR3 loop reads CAPRGFCGYTF. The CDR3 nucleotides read TGTGCCCCCCGGGGGTTCTGTGGCTACACCTTC.

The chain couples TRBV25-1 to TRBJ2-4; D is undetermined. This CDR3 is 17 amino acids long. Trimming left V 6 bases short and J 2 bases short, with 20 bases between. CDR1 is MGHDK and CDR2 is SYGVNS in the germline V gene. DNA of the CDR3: TGTGCCAGCAGCCCCATGGGCAGGAACCCTTCCAAAAACATTCAGTACTTC. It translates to CASSPMGRNPSKNIQYF.

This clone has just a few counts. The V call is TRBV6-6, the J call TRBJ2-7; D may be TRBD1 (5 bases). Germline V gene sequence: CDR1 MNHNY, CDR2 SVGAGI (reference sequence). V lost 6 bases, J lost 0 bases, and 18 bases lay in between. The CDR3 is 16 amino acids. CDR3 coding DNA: TGTGCCAGCAGCTCCCCGTGGGGCGCAAGCTCCTACGAGCAGTACTTC. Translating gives CASSSPWGASSYEQYF.

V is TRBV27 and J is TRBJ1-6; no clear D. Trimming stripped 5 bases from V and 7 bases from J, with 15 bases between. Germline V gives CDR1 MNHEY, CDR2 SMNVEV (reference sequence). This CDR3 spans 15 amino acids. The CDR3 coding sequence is TGTGCCAGCAGTCCCCTGACGGGAAGAAATTCACCCCTCCACTTT. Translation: CASSPLTGRNSPLHF.

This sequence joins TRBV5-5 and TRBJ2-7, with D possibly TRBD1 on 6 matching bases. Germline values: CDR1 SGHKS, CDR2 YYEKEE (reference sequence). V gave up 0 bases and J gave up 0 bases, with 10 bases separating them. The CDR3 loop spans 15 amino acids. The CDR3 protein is CASSLARGYSYEQYF. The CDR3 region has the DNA TGTGCCAGCAGCTTGGCTAGGGGGTACTCCTACGAGCAGTACTTC.

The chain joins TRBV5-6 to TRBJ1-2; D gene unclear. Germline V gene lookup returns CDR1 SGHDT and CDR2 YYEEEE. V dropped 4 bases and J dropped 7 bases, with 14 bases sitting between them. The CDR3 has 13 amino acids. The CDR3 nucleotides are TGTGCCAGCAGCAACCCACGGGTCCCTGGCTACACCTTC. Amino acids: CASSNPRVPGYTF. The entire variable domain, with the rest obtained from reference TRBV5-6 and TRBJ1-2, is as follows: DAGVTQSPTHLIKTRGQQVTLRCSPKSGHDTVSWYQQALGQGPQFIFQYYEEEERQRGNFPDRFSGHQFPNYSSELNVNALLLGDSALYLCASSNPRVPGYTFGSGTRLTVV.

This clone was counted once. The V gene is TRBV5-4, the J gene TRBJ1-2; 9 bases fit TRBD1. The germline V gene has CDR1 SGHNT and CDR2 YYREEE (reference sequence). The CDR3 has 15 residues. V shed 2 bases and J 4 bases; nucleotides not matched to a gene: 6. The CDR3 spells CASSFPGQGSYGYTF. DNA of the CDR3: TGTGCCAGCAGCTTTCCGGGACAGGGCTCCTATGGCTACACCTTC.

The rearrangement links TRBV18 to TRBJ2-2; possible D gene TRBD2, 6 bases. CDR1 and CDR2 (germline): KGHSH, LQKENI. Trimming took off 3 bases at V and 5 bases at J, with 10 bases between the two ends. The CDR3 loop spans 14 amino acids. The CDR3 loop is CASSPGLATGELFF. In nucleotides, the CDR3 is TGTGCCAGCTCACCGGGCCTAGCGACCGGGGAGCTGTTTTTT.

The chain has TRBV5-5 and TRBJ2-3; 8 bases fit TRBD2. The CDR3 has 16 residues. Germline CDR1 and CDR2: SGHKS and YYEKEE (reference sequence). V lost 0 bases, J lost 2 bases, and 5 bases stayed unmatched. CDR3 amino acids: CASSLVPAGVTDTQYF. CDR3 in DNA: TGTGCCAGCAGCTTGGTGCCAGCGGGGGTCACAGATACGCAGTATTTT.

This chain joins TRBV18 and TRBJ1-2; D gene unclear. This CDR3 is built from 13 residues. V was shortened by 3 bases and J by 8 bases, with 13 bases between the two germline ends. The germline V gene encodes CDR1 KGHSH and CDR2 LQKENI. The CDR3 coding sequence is TGTGCCAGCTCACCCGGGGAGCCTCGGGGCTACACCTTC. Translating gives CASSPGEPRGYTF.

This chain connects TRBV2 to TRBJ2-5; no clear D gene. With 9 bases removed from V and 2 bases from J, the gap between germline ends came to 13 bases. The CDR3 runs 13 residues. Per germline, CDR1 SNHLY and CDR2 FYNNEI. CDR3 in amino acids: CASCLPTQETQYF. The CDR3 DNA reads TGTGCCAGTTGCCTGCCGACACAAGAGACCCAGTACTTC.

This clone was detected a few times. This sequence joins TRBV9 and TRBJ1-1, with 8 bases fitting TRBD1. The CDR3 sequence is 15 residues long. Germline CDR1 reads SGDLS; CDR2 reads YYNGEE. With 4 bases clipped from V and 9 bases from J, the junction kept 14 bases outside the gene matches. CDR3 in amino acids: CASSPTPNDRGKAFF. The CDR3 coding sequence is TGTGCCAGCAGCCCGACCCCTAACGACAGGGGCAAAGCTTTCTTT.

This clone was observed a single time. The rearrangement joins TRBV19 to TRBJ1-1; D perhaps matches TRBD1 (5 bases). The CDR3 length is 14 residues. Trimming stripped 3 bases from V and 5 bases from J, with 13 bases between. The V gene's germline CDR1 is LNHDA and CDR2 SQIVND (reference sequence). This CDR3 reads CASSMRARGTEAFF. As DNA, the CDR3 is TGTGCCAGTAGTATGCGGGCCCGGGGGACTGAAGCTTTCTTT.

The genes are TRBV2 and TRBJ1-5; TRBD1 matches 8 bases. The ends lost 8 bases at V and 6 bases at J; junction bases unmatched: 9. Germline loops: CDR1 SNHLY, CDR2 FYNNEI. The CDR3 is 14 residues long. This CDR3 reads CASLTQGAPQPQHF. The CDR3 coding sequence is TGTGCCAGCCTAACTCAGGGGGCCCCTCAGCCCCAGCATTTT.

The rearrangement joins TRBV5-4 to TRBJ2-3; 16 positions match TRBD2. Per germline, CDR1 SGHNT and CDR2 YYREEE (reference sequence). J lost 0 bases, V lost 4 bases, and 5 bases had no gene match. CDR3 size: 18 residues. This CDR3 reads CASSLGTSGRASTDTQYF. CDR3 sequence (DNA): TGTGCCAGCAGCCTCGGGACTAGCGGGAGGGCCAGCACAGATACGCAGTATTTT.

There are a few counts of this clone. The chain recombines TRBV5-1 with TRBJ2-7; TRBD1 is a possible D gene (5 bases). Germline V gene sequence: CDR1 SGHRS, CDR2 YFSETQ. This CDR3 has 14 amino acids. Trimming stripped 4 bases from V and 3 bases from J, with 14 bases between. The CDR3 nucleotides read TGCGCCAGCAGCCCCCAGGGTGGGGTCTACGAGCAGTACTTC. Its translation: CASSPQGGVYEQYF.

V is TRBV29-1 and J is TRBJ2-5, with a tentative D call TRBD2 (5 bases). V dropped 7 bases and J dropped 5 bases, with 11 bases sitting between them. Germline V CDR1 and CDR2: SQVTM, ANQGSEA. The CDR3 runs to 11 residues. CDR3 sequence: CSAWSGETQYF. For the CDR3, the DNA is TGCAGCGCTTGGTCGGGGGAGACCCAGTACTTC.

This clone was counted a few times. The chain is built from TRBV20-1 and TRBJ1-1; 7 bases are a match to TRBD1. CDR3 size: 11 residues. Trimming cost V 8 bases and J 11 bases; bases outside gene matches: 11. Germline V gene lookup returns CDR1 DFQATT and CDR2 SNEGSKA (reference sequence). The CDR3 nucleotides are TGCAGTACCCCCGGGAGGGGGCGGGCTTTCTTT. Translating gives CSTPGRGRAFF.

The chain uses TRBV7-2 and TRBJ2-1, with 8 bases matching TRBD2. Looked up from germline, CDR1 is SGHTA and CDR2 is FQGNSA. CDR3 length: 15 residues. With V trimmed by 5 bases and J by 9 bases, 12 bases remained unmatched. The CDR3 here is CASSPPGLGLGEQFF. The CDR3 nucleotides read TGTGCCAGCAGCCCCCCGGGACTAGGGCTGGGTGAGCAGTTCTTC.

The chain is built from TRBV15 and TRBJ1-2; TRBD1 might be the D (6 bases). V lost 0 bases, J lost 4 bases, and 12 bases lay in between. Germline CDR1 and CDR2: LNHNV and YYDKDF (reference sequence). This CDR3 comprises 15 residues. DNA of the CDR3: TGTGCCACCAGCAGAGATCGGGGGGGCGGCTATGGCTACACCTTC. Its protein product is CATSRDRGGGYGYTF.

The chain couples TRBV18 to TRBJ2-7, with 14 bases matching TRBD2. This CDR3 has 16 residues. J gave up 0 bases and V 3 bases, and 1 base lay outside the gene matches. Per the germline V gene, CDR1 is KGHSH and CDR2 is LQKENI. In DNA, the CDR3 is TGTGCCAGCTCACCGGGACTAGCGGGAGTCTCCTACGAGCAGTACTTC. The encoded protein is CASSPGLAGVSYEQYF.

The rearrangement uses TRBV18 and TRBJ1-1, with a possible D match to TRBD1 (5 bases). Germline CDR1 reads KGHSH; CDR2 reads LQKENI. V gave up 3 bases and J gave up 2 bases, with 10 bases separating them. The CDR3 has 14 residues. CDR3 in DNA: TGTGCCAGCTCACCCGCGGGACGCAACACTGAAGCTTTCTTT. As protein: CASSPAGRNTEAFF.